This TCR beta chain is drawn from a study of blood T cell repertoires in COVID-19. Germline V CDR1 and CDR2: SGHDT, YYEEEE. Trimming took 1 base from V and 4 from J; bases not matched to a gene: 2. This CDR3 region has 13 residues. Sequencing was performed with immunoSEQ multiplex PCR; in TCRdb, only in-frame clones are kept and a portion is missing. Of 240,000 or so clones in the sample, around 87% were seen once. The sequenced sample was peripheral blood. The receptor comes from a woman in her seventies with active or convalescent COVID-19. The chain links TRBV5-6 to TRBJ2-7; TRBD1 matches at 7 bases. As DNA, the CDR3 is TGTGCCAGCAGCTTGAGGGACAGTTACGAGCAGTACTTC. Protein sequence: CASSLRDSYEQYF.